The present TCR beta chain was sequenced within a study of blood T cell repertoires in COVID-19. The assay was immunoSEQ multiplex PCR, and TCRdb's table has in-frame clones only and misses some. The top ten clones hold 1% to 1.5% of a sample with 90,000 to 120,000 clones, 80% to 95% of them seen once. This TCR was recovered from a woman aged 30 to 39 with acute or convalescent COVID-19. Sequencing was carried out using peripheral blood.

The CDR3 here is CASSLGAGVDGYTF. CDR3 DNA sequence: TGTGCCAGCAGCTTAGGCGCAGGGGTGGACGGCTACACCTTC. V is TRBV7-8 and J is TRBJ1-2; TRBD1 might be the D (6 bases). The CDR3 runs to 14 residues. The germline V gene has CDR1 SGHVS and CDR2 FQNEAQ. The V end lost 1 base, the J end lost 8 bases, and 14 bases lay between the germline ends.